This paragraph covers one T cell receptor (beta chain) sequence. This clone was recorded once. Its antigen remains unidentified. Per-nucleotide qualities are absent, and no much larger clonotype sits a single base away. Enrolling through a virtual design, the prospective study's participants ranged in age from about 18 to 89 years and lived across some 22 United States geographic areas. In the prospective study, participants were assigned to cohorts based on the clinical history participants reported in a screening survey and a study questionnaire. In the prospective study, mobile phlebotomists collected whole blood, serum and a nasopharyngeal or oropharyngeal swab from each participant. Participants in the prospective study had the option to provide additional blood draws and questionnaires over a roughly two-month period. Prospective study blood samples were shipped either frozen or at room temperature before DNA extraction.

This sample stems from a study of blood T cell repertoires in COVID-19 (dated by TCRdb to about 2020). Regarding the study in general: Recovered participants in ImmuneRACE Cohort 3 were defined as having two consecutive negative NP/OP PCR tests, clearance from a healthcare professional, or resolution of symptoms. Where available, HLA class I and class II types were taken from metadata supplied by the sample provider and were not determined by assay-based typing. Deeply sampled blood TCRbeta repertoires from subjects exposed to, actively infected with, or recovered from COVID-19 were included in the dataset. Nearly every sample came with metadata listing a de-identified subject ID, COVID-19 status, age in years and sex. The repertoires were released in a freely available public database meant as a resource for research on the immune response to SARS-CoV-2. Samples were obtained from the ongoing ImmuneRACE study (first 160 participants) and from about 1,300 subjects provided by 6 global collaborators. The material from the prospective study consisted of cDNA or gDNA derived from T cells, B-cell-depleted T cells, or PBMCs. Samples covering the acute and convalescent phases of COVID-19 were provided by collaborators in the United States, Italy and Spain. Paper-wide results and their limitations: How much clinical and demographic metadata was included differed by source and by participant, and the metadata was provided uncurated.

Via the germline V gene, CDR1 is SGDLS and CDR2 YYNGEE. The CDR3 runs 16 amino acids, cysteine and phenylalanine included. The retained sequence is limited to the CDR3, 48 bases, with the frame set at the first base. Unmatched junction bases come to 9, with V trimmed by 4 bases and J by 4 bases. TCRbeta CDR3 regions were amplified from genomic DNA by means of the immunoSEQ Assay, a bias-controlled multiplex PCR. The source study handled its data this way. Within the assay, amplification of reference gene primers was used to estimate how many nucleated cells each sample contained. Sequence reads were collapsed and filtered to measure the absolute abundance of every unique TCRbeta CDR3 rearrangement. For each sample, productive Simpson clonality was calculated as the square root of Simpson's diversity index across productive rearrangements. TCRdb's version of the immuneACCESS table is confined to in-frame rearrangements and falls short of the full clone set. An unresolved V gene accounts for under half of the shortfall where checked; the remainder is of unknown origin. That table is the source of V, J and clone size, and D and trimming were worked out from the DNA. In this sample the table shows about 210,000 clones, approximately 90% of which occur a single time. Jointly, the top ten make up just under 25% of the sample.

This chain is built from TRBV9 and TRBJ2-3; 10 central bases correspond to TRBD2. This TCR was recovered from a woman aged 40 to 55 in a cohort exposed to, infected with or recovered from COVID-19 (not recorded which). The sample was PBMCs or T cells enriched from blood (not recorded which). The bases are TGTGCCAGCAGCTCAGGGAGCGGGGGGGCCGCAGATACGCAGTATTTT. This codes for CASSSGSGGAADTQYF.